This is a list of T cell receptor beta chains from one sample in a study of T cells in Graves' hyperthyroidism and ophthalmopathy. TCRdb reprocessed the multiplex PCR reads via MiXCR and lists one record per CDR3 protein. The data contain under 300,000 distinct CDR3 sequences, more than 14% of them singletons. Material for sequencing was blood. The receptors originated from a woman aged 40-49 years with Graves' hyperthyroidism that later progressed to Graves' ophthalmopathy. The CDR3 runs from the conserved cysteine through the conserved F or W. D genes are given only for firm matches. Expanded clones are given a class, and other clones once, few, many or no size at all.

NA,many,TRBV11-2,TRBJ2-3,CASSFRPRGTDTQYF,TGTGCCAGCAGCTTTCGTCCACGGGGGACAGATACGCAGTATTTT
NA,many,TRBV28,TRBJ2-1,CASSLVYSSSHEQFF,TGTGCCAGCAGTTTGGTATACTCTAGCTCCCATGAGCAGTTCTTC
NA,many,TRBV18,TRBJ1-1,CASSPSLSPNTEAFF,TGTGCCAGCTCACCTTCGCTTAGCCCGAACACTGAAGCTTTCTTT
NA,many,TRBV12-3/TRBV12-4,TRBJ1-3,CASSPRTGNTIYF,TGTGCCAGCAGTCCGAGAACTGGAAACACCATATATTTT
TRBD1,many,TRBV6-6,TRBJ1-6,CASSYSRRGLVNSPLHF,TGTGCCAGCAGTTACTCAAGAAGGGGGCTGGTGAATTCACCCCTCCACTTT
NA,NA,TRBV5-1,TRBJ1-2,CASSLQEHYGYTF,TGCGCCAGCAGCTTACAGGAACACTATGGCTACACCTTC
TRBD2,NA,TRBV7-9,TRBJ2-1,CALSWEGRVYTSYNEQFF,TGTGCCTTAAGCTGGGAGGGGCGAGTTTATACCTCCTACAATGAGCAGTTCTTC
TRBD1,many,TRBV4-2,TRBJ1-5,CASSQDRTGGQPQHF,TGTGCCAGCAGCCAAGATCGGACAGGCGGTCAGCCCCAGCATTTT
NA,few,TRBV6-5,TRBJ1-4,CASSSQQGWSEKLFF,TGTGCCAGCAGTTCCCAACAGGGATGGAGTGAAAAACTGTTTTTT
TRBD2,many,TRBV12-3/TRBV12-4,TRBJ2-7,CASSFSSGKKRIEQYF,TGTGCCAGCAGTTTTTCTAGCGGGAAGAAAAGGATCGAGCAGTACTTC
NA,many,TRBV3-1,TRBJ1-6,CASSQEGGERLHF,TGTGCCAGCAGCCAAGAAGGGGGAGAACGACTCCACTTT
TRBD1,many,TRBV3-1,TRBJ2-7,CASSWGQGAYEQYF,TGTGCCAGCAGCTGGGGACAGGGGGCCTACGAGCAGTACTTC
TRBD1,many,TRBV27,TRBJ1-2,CASSLSTGTGFVIGYTF,TGTGCCAGCAGTTTATCGACGGGGACAGGTTTTGTTATTGGCTACACCTTC
NA,few,TRBV4-1,TRBJ2-1,CASSPGTGEQFF,TGCGCCAGCAGCCCCGGGACGGGTGAGCAGTTCTTC
TRBD2,few,TRBV5-1,TRBJ2-2,CASSSTSGTSGRPTGELFF,TGCGCCAGCAGCTCAACCTCCGGGACTAGCGGACGGCCCACCGGGGAGCTGTTTTTT
TRBD1,many,TRBV6-1,TRBJ2-5,CASRFGQGIQETQYF,TGTGCCAGCAGATTCGGACAGGGGATCCAAGAGACCCAGTACTTC
TRBD1,many,TRBV6-1,TRBJ1-5,CAGESGTGRSGGQPQHF,TGTGCCGGCGAGTCCGGGACAGGACGCTCCGGGGGGCAGCCCCAGCATTTT